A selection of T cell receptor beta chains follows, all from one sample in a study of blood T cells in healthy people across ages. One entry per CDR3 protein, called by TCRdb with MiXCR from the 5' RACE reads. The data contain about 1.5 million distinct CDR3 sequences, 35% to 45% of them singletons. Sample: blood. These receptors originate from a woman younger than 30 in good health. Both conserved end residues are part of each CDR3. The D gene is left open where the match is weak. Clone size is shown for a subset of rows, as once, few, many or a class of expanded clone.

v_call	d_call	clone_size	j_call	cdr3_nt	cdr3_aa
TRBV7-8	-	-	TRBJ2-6	TGTGCCAGCAGACCAAACAGGGCTGGGGCCGACGTCCTGACTTTC	CASRPNRAGADVLTF
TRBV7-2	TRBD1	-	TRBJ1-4	TGTGCCAGCAGCTCAGGGGACAGGCTTAATGAAAAACTGTTTTTT	CASSSGDRLNEKLFF
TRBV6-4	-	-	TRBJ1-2	TGTACCAGCAGTGACTCGACAAACCATGGCTACACCTTC	CTSSDSTNHGYTF
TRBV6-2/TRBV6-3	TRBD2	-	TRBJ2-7	TGTGCCAGCTCCCCGCATGGGACTAGCGGGGGAAGCTCCTACAATGAGCAGTACTTC	CASSPHGTSGGSSYNEQYF
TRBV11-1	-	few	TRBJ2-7	TGTGCCAGCAGCTTAACCGTTTGGCAGGGGGAGGTATACGAGCAGTACTTC	CASSLTVWQGEVYEQYF
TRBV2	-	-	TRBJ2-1	TGTGCCAGCAGTGTCGCGGGACCTTCCTACAATGAGCAGTTCTTC	CASSVAGPSYNEQFF
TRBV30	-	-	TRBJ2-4	TGTTTCCCCGGGGAGCAGTACTTC	CFPGEQYF
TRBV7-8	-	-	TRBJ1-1	TGTGCCAGCAGCCCCTCCAGGGGCAGGGACACTGAAGCTTTCTTT	CASSPSRGRDTEAFF
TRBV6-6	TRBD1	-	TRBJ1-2	TGTGCCTGCAGACGAGACCGGGACAGGGACTATGGCTACACCTTC	CACRRDRDRDYGYTF
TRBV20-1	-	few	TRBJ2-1	TGCAGTGCGCAACCGGGACGGAGGGGTGAGCAGTTCTTC	CSAQPGRRGEQFF
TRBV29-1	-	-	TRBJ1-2	TGCAGCGTAGGAGGGTTGGATGGCTACACCTTC	CSVGGLDGYTF
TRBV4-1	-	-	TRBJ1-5	TGCGCCAGCAGCCAACCTTCGTCAGGGTTTCAGCCCCAGCATTTT	CASSQPSSGFQPQHF
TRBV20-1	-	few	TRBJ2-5	TGCAGTGCTTCGGATCATTCTAGGACCCAGTACTTC	CSASDHSRTQYF
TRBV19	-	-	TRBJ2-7	TGTGCCAGTAGTGGGAGTCTCCCCTACGAGCAGTACTTC	CASSGSLPYEQYF
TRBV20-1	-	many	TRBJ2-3	TGCAGTGCCTTGGGCGGACCCACAGATACGCAGTATTTT	CSALGGPTDTQYF
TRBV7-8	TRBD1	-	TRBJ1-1	TGTACCAGCAGCACCCGACAGGGCCCTGAAGCTTTCTTT	CTSSTRQGPEAFF
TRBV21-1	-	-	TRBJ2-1	TGTGCCAGCAGACCGGGACTATGCGCCTACAATGAGCAGTTCTTC	CASRPGLCAYNEQFF
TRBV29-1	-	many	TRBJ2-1	TGCAGCGTTGAAGCCAGGGGAGATTACAATGAGCAGTTCTTC	CSVEARGDYNEQFF
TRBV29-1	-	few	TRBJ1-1	TGCAGCGTTGAACTGGGGAGCGAAGCTTTCTTT	CSVELGSEAFF
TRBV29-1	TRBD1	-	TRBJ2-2	TGCAGCGTTGAAGATACAGGGGCGAGGGCCGGGGAGCTGTTTTTT	CSVEDTGARAGELFF
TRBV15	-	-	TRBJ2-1	TGTACCACCAGCAGAGATAGGACGCAAAAGGGAGTGGGGTACAATGAGCAGTTCTTC	CTTSRDRTQKGVGYNEQFF
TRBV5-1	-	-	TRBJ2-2	TGCGCCAGCAGCTTGTTTCAAAGGAACACCGGGGAGCTGTTTTTT	CASSLFQRNTGELFF
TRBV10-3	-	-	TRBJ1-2	TGTGCCATCAGTGAGGGGGGTTATGGCTACACCTTC	CAISEGGYGYTF
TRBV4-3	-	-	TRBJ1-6	TGCGCCAGCAGCCAAAAGACACAGTCCTATAATTCACCCCTCCACTTT	CASSQKTQSYNSPLHF
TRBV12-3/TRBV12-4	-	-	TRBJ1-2	TGTGCCAGCAGTTCGGGGAACTACTATGGCTACACCTTC	CASSSGNYYGYTF
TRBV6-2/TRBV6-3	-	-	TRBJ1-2	TGTGCCAGCACTATCCTCGGGATTAACTATGGCTACACCTTC	CASTILGINYGYTF
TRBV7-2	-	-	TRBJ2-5	TGTGCCAGCAGCTGGCGGTTTCCCCAAGAGACCCAGTACTTC	CASSWRFPQETQYF
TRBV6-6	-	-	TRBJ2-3	TGTGCCAGCAGTTACAGGCCCGGCACAGATACGCAGTATTTT	CASSYRPGTDTQYF
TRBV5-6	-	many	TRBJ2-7	TGTGCCAGCAGCCTAGACTTCACCGAGCAGTACTTC	CASSLDFTEQYF
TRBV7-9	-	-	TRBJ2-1	TGTGCCAGCAGCCCGCCAGGGGTACCTACGGCCAATGAGCAGTTCTTC	CASSPPGVPTANEQFF
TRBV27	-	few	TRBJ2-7	TGTGCCAGCAGTCCAGGGCCTACCGTCGAGCAGTACTTC	CASSPGPTVEQYF
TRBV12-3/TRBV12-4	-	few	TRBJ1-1	TGTGCCAGCACCTCGGACAGCCAAAACACTGAAGCTTTCTTT	CASTSDSQNTEAFF
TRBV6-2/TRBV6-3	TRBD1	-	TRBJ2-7	TGTGCCAGCAGTTACTCGAAGGGGACAGGGATGGTCGGCTCCTACGAGCAGTACTTC	CASSYSKGTGMVGSYEQYF
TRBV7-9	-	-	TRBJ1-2	TGTGCCAGCAGCCCCGGGACATTCCATGACTACACCTTC	CASSPGTFHDYTF
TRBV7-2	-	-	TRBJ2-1	TGTGCCAGCAGCGTAGAGGGATGGTACAATGAGCAGTTCTTC	CASSVEGWYNEQFF
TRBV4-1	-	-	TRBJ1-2	TGCGCCAGCAGCCAAGTATCGGCGGGGAATGCCGGGGCCTATGGCTACACCTTC	CASSQVSAGNAGAYGYTF
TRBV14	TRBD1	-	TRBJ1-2	TGTGCCAGCAGCCAACCGACAGGGGTCGGCTACACCTTC	CASSQPTGVGYTF
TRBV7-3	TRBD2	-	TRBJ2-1	TGTGCCAGCAGCCTAATAGCGGGAGGTCCCTACAATGAGCAGTTCTTC	CASSLIAGGPYNEQFF
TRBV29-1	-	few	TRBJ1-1	TGCAGCGTAGACGGTGCTCACACTGAAGCTTTCTTT	CSVDGAHTEAFF
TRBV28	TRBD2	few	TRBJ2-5	TGTGCCAGCAGCCCTAGCGGGACCCTCCAAGAGACCCAGTACTTC	CASSPSGTLQETQYF
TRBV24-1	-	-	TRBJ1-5	TGTGCCACCAGTGATTTATCGTCGGGGTGGGGTCAGCCCCAGCATTTT	CATSDLSSGWGQPQHF
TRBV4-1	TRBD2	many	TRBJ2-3	TGCGCCAGCAGCCAACAATGGACTAGCGGTTACACAGATACGCAGTATTTT	CASSQQWTSGYTDTQYF
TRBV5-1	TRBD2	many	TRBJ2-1	TGCGCCAGCAGCTCAGGGACTAGCGGGTACTCCTACAATGAGCAGTTCTTC	CASSSGTSGYSYNEQFF